This T cell receptor (beta chain) was identified in a study of blood T cells in healthy people across ages. Germline loops: CDR1 SGHRS, CDR2 YFSETQ. Trimming removed 4 bases from V and 2 bases from J, with 11 bases in between. The CDR3 length is 14 residues. As regards this clonotype: Its cognate antigen is unknown.

A J-beta primer mix and a sample-barcoded 5' primer were used in a second PCR of about 7 to 11 cycles. TCRdb ran MiXCR on the 5' RACE reads and lists one entry per CDR3 protein. In the table there are roughly 550,000 distinct CDR3 sequences, about 24% of which are singletons. Each sample had at least 6.5 million PBMCs isolated. Study results and caveats: The unknown donor CMV status may have confounded expanded clonotype changes.

A further study also used this sample, focusing on T cells of mothers and their children. That paper states: Samples were obtained from three healthy Caucasian mothers and their six children. Related mother-child pairs showed slightly, non-significantly higher overlap than unrelated pairs.

Specimen: blood. The receptor was isolated from a boy between 5 and 17 years old in good health. The chain has TRBV5-1 and TRBJ2-3; maybe TRBD2 (6 bases). For the CDR3, the DNA is TGCGCCAGCAGCCCGGGACTGAACACAGATACGCAGTATTTT. It yields the protein CASSPGLNTDTQYF.